The rows below give T cell receptor beta chains drawn from one sample of a study of CD8 T cells in Susac syndrome. From the immunoSEQ multiplex PCR reads, TCRdb called clonotypes with MiXCR, one entry per CDR3 protein. The sample consists of approximately 270,000 distinct CDR3 sequences, 80% to 95% of them appearing once. The specimen sequenced was CD4+ T cells from PBMCs. The receptors stem from a human donor with multiple sclerosis. Both conserved end residues are part of each CDR3. The order of the fields is CDR3 DNA, CDR3 protein, clone size, D gene, V gene, J gene. D genes are given only for firm matches. Not all rows give a size; the values are once, few, many and, for expanded clones, a class.

CDR3 DNA: TGCGCCAGCAGTCAATCCACAACACAGGGGCAGAACACTGAAGCTTTCTTT
CDR3 protein: CASSQSTTQGQNTEAFF
clone size: NA
D gene: TRBD1
V gene: TRBV23-1
J gene: TRBJ1-1

CDR3 DNA: TGTGCCTGGGGAACAGGGACTAGCACAGATACGCAGTATTTT
CDR3 protein: CAWGTGTSTDTQYF
clone size: NA
D gene: NA
V gene: TRBV30
J gene: TRBJ2-3

CDR3 DNA: TGTGCCAGCTTCCCTCAGGCCAGCTGGTTGAACACTGAAGCTTTCTTT
CDR3 protein: CASFPQASWLNTEAFF
clone size: NA
D gene: NA
V gene: TRBV6-6
J gene: TRBJ1-1

CDR3 DNA: TGTGCCAGCAGTGCCTCAACTGGTCTGCTCGGGGAGCTGTTTTTT
CDR3 protein: CASSASTGLLGELFF
clone size: NA
D gene: NA
V gene: TRBV2
J gene: TRBJ2-2

CDR3 DNA: TGTGCCACCGGGGGCCCCAAGGGGACCCAGTACTTC
CDR3 protein: CATGGPKGTQYF
clone size: NA
D gene: NA
V gene: TRBV28
J gene: TRBJ2-5

CDR3 DNA: TGTGCCAGCAGTTTAGTGGGCAGGGTAAACATTCAGTACTTC
CDR3 protein: CASSLVGRVNIQYF
clone size: NA
D gene: NA
V gene: TRBV7-9
J gene: TRBJ2-4

CDR3 DNA: TGCGCCAGCAGCCAATTACCAGGGGGACCCAATGGCTACACCTTC
CDR3 protein: CASSQLPGGPNGYTF
clone size: NA
D gene: TRBD1
V gene: TRBV4-1
J gene: TRBJ1-2

CDR3 DNA: TGTGCCACCAGTGACCCCCTTAAGACGGGTTCCTACAATGAGCAGTTCTTC
CDR3 protein: CATSDPLKTGSYNEQFF
clone size: NA
D gene: NA
V gene: TRBV24-1
J gene: TRBJ2-1

CDR3 DNA: TGTGCCAGTAGTCGCTCTATGGACAGCCGGGGGGTCTATGGCTACACCTTC
CDR3 protein: CASSRSMDSRGVYGYTF
clone size: NA
D gene: NA
V gene: TRBV19
J gene: TRBJ1-2

CDR3 DNA: TGCAGCGTATCACAGGGAAGGGGTGAAAAACTGTTTTTT
CDR3 protein: CSVSQGRGEKLFF
clone size: NA
D gene: NA
V gene: TRBV29-1
J gene: TRBJ1-4

CDR3 DNA: TGCAGTGCTAGCTTGGGTAGCACTGAAGCTTTCTTT
CDR3 protein: CSASLGSTEAFF
clone size: NA
D gene: NA
V gene: TRBV20-1
J gene: TRBJ1-1

CDR3 DNA: TGTGCCAGCAGCCCCCGACGTACGGATACCGGGGAGCTGTTTTTT
CDR3 protein: CASSPRRTDTGELFF
clone size: NA
D gene: NA
V gene: TRBV7-2
J gene: TRBJ2-2

CDR3 DNA: TGTGCCACCAGTGACGCCGGCTCCCCCCAAGAGACCCAGTACTTC
CDR3 protein: CATSDAGSPQETQYF
clone size: NA
D gene: NA
V gene: TRBV24-1
J gene: TRBJ2-5

CDR3 DNA: TGTGCCAGCTCACCAAGGGACAGGACGTCGGATACGCAGTATTTT
CDR3 protein: CASSPRDRTSDTQYF
clone size: once
D gene: TRBD1
V gene: TRBV18
J gene: TRBJ2-3

CDR3 DNA: TGCGCCAGCAGCTTGGACGGGCGGGAGATCGATGAGCAGTTCTTC
CDR3 protein: CASSLDGREIDEQFF
clone size: NA
D gene: TRBD2
V gene: TRBV5-1
J gene: TRBJ2-1

CDR3 DNA: TGTGCCAGCAGCCCCGGGACAGGGTTGGATACGCAGTATTTT
CDR3 protein: CASSPGTGLDTQYF
clone size: NA
D gene: TRBD1
V gene: TRBV12-3/TRBV12-4
J gene: TRBJ2-3

CDR3 DNA: TGCGCCAGCAGTCAGGCCGGGGACAGTCACCAAGAGACCCAGTACTTC
CDR3 protein: CASSQAGDSHQETQYF
clone size: NA
D gene: TRBD1
V gene: TRBV23-1
J gene: TRBJ2-5

CDR3 DNA: TGTGCCATCAGTGAGACTGCTGGTGGTAACACCATATATTTT
CDR3 protein: CAISETAGGNTIYF
clone size: NA
D gene: NA
V gene: TRBV10-3
J gene: TRBJ1-3

CDR3 DNA: TGTGCCTGGGAGGGGGGTAATCAGCCCCAGCATTTT
CDR3 protein: CAWEGGNQPQHF
clone size: few
D gene: NA
V gene: TRBV30
J gene: TRBJ1-5

CDR3 DNA: TGTGCCAGCCGTTCGGCCGGTCCGGGAACCCAGTACTTC
CDR3 protein: CASRSAGPGTQYF
clone size: NA
D gene: NA
V gene: TRBV27
J gene: TRBJ2-5

CDR3 DNA: TGTGCCAGCAGTTTTGGTTCCCCACCGAACACTGAAGCTTTCTTT
CDR3 protein: CASSFGSPPNTEAFF
clone size: NA
D gene: NA
V gene: TRBV28
J gene: TRBJ1-1

CDR3 DNA: TGTGCCTGGAGACCGACCGGGACAGGATGGACCGGGGAGCTGTTTTTT
CDR3 protein: CAWRPTGTGWTGELFF
clone size: once
D gene: TRBD1
V gene: TRBV30
J gene: TRBJ2-2

CDR3 DNA: TGCAGTGCCCCCGGGACTAGCGGATTCACAGATACGCAGTATTTT
CDR3 protein: CSAPGTSGFTDTQYF
clone size: NA
D gene: TRBD2
V gene: TRBV20-1
J gene: TRBJ2-3

CDR3 DNA: TGTGCCAGCAGTTCCGCAGGGGCCGATTCAGATACGCAGTATTTT
CDR3 protein: CASSSAGADSDTQYF
clone size: NA
D gene: NA
V gene: TRBV28
J gene: TRBJ2-3

CDR3 DNA: TGCAGTGCTAGAGGGGGGAACAGGGATAATTCACCCCTCCACTTT
CDR3 protein: CSARGGNRDNSPLHF
clone size: NA
D gene: NA
V gene: TRBV20-1
J gene: TRBJ1-6

CDR3 DNA: TGTGCCAGCAGCCAGGGACAGCGAATTCCGGAAGCTTTCTTT
CDR3 protein: CASSQGQRIPEAFF
clone size: NA
D gene: TRBD1
V gene: TRBV3-1
J gene: TRBJ1-1

CDR3 DNA: TGTGCCAGCAGCCTCGGGACAGTAAGAGGGTCGGGGTTCGATCAGCCCCAGCATTTT
CDR3 protein: CASSLGTVRGSGFDQPQHF
clone size: NA
D gene: TRBD1
V gene: TRBV28
J gene: TRBJ1-5

CDR3 DNA: TGTGCCAGTAGTACTAGGACAGGGGGCCTTGAAGCTTTCTTT
CDR3 protein: CASSTRTGGLEAFF
clone size: NA
D gene: TRBD1
V gene: TRBV19
J gene: TRBJ1-1

CDR3 DNA: TGCAGTGCTGCGGGGGGACTGGGGAACACTGAAGCTTTCTTT
CDR3 protein: CSAAGGLGNTEAFF
clone size: NA
D gene: NA
V gene: TRBV20-1
J gene: TRBJ1-1

CDR3 DNA: TGTGCCAGCAGCCTAAAGCGGGGGGGCCTTGAGACCCAGTACTTC
CDR3 protein: CASSLKRGGLETQYF
clone size: once
D gene: TRBD2
V gene: TRBV5-4
J gene: TRBJ2-5

CDR3 DNA: TGCGCCAGCAGCTCAAAGCGGGACAGCTCCTACAATGAGCAGTTCTTC
CDR3 protein: CASSSKRDSSYNEQFF
clone size: NA
D gene: NA
V gene: TRBV5-1
J gene: TRBJ2-1